The rows below give T cell receptor beta chains drawn from one sample of a study of T cells in Graves' hyperthyroidism and ophthalmopathy. Each CDR3 protein is one row after TCRdb ran MiXCR on the multiplex PCR reads. The sample shows approximately 640,000 distinct CDR3 sequences, 40% to 55% of them seen only once. The specimen was peripheral blood or thyroid tissue (not recorded which). Receptors originate from an adult man with Graves' disease, either hyperthyroidism or ophthalmopathy (not recorded which). Each CDR3 is given with its conserved first and last residue. The D gene is left open where the match is weak. Size tells how often a clone was seen (once, few, many) or the class of an expanded clone, and some rows leave it out.

CDR3aa: CSAFLPGPATNEKLFF
CDR3nt: TGCAGTGCCTTCCTACCGGGCCCCGCAACTAATGAAAAACTGTTTTTT
d_gene: -
abundance: few
v_gene: TRBV20-1
j_gene: TRBJ1-4

CDR3aa: CASSGDLSQLPLHF
CDR3nt: TGTGCCAGCAGTGGAGATCTGAGTCAACTACCCCTCCACTTT
d_gene: -
abundance: -
v_gene: TRBV2
j_gene: TRBJ1-6

CDR3aa: CSAHLGQAKTVEAFF
CDR3nt: TGCAGTGCTCATCTTGGACAGGCAAAAACTGTTGAAGCTTTCTTT
d_gene: TRBD1
abundance: -
v_gene: TRBV20-1
j_gene: TRBJ1-1

CDR3aa: CASSMTPDQHF
CDR3nt: TGTGCCAGTAGCATGACCCCGGACCAGCATTTT
d_gene: -
abundance: -
v_gene: TRBV19
j_gene: TRBJ1-5

CDR3aa: CASTVGDALDTQYF
CDR3nt: TGCGCCAGCACGGTAGGGGACGCGTTGGATACGCAGTATTTT
d_gene: -
abundance: -
v_gene: TRBV5-1
j_gene: TRBJ2-3

CDR3aa: CSASRELGEQYF
CDR3nt: TGCAGTGCCTCTCGGGAGCTCGGCGAGCAGTACTTC
d_gene: -
abundance: -
v_gene: TRBV20-1
j_gene: TRBJ2-7

CDR3aa: CASSYSGQGAYEQYF
CDR3nt: TGTGCCAGCAGTTACTCGGGACAGGGGGCGTACGAGCAGTACTTC
d_gene: TRBD1
abundance: -
v_gene: TRBV6-5
j_gene: TRBJ2-7

CDR3aa: CASSILDGNQPQHF
CDR3nt: TGTGCCAGTAGTATCTTGGACGGGAATCAGCCCCAGCATTTT
d_gene: -
abundance: -
v_gene: TRBV19
j_gene: TRBJ1-5

CDR3aa: CSASSSVQPQHF
CDR3nt: TGCAGTGCTAGTTCCTCGGTACAGCCCCAGCATTTT
d_gene: -
abundance: many
v_gene: TRBV20-1
j_gene: TRBJ1-5

CDR3aa: CASSEYRGGTEAFF
CDR3nt: TGTGCCAGCAGTGAATACAGGGGCGGCACTGAAGCTTTCTTT
d_gene: TRBD1
abundance: -
v_gene: TRBV6-1
j_gene: TRBJ1-1

CDR3aa: CASRPDRLPGNTIYF
CDR3nt: TGTGCCAGCAGACCCGACAGGCTGCCTGGAAACACCATATATTTT
d_gene: -
abundance: -
v_gene: TRBV7-3
j_gene: TRBJ1-3

CDR3aa: CASSSSMGKGLATQYF
CDR3nt: TGTGCCAGCAGTTCTTCTATGGGGAAGGGGCTAGCGACCCAGTACTTC
d_gene: -
abundance: -
v_gene: TRBV6-6
j_gene: TRBJ2-5

CDR3aa: CASIAGVGGEQYF
CDR3nt: TGTGCCAGCATTGCGGGCGTGGGCGGGGAGCAGTACTTC
d_gene: -
abundance: few
v_gene: TRBV28
j_gene: TRBJ2-7

CDR3aa: CASWTGEHGYTF
CDR3nt: TGTGCCAGCTGGACAGGGGAGCATGGCTACACCTTC
d_gene: TRBD1
abundance: many
v_gene: TRBV7-9
j_gene: TRBJ1-2

CDR3aa: CASSVRGGRGQPQHF
CDR3nt: TGTGCCAGCAGTGTTAGGGGGGGACGGGGTCAGCCCCAGCATTTT
d_gene: -
abundance: many
v_gene: TRBV2
j_gene: TRBJ1-5

CDR3aa: CSASQGRETQYF
CDR3nt: TGCAGTGCTAGCCAGGGGAGGGAGACCCAGTACTTC
d_gene: -
abundance: -
v_gene: TRBV20-1
j_gene: TRBJ2-5

CDR3aa: CASSYGPGQNLRLYTEAFF
CDR3nt: TGTGCCAGCAGTTACGGGCCGGGACAGAATTTACGGTTGTACACTGAAGCTTTCTTT
d_gene: TRBD1
abundance: -
v_gene: TRBV6-5
j_gene: TRBJ1-1

CDR3aa: CSARPDRGDNEKLFF
CDR3nt: TGCAGTGCTCGCCCCGACAGGGGGGATAATGAAAAACTGTTTTTT
d_gene: TRBD1
abundance: few
v_gene: TRBV20-1
j_gene: TRBJ1-4